The text below deals with one TCR beta chain. As yet, its antigen is unknown. This specimen comes from a study of cytomegalovirus exposure and HLA in healthy donors. Study-level points and caveats: The dataset shows that most TCR sequences were rare, while some public TCRs occurred in many donors. Researchers reported in a later analysis that a missense DCLRE1C variant was tied to TCR beta V- and J-gene trimming.

PCR amplification relied on 60 Vbeta primers (plus 13 Jbeta primers). In the original analysis: Among the unique TCR beta chains that a later analysis counted, 75 million to 85 million in all, 10 million to 13 million were shared. Profiled with immunoSEQ multiplex PCR; TCRdb holds only in-frame clones, not every one. That table supplies the V and J calls and clone size; D and trimming were determined from the DNA. Among 150,000 to 200,000 clones listed, roughly 83% were seen once. Nominal health characterized the donors when sampled, though unrecorded immune exposures were likely. CDR1 is LNHDA, CDR2 SQIVND, per germline (reference sequence). V was pared by 1 base and J by 3 bases, with 8 bases of the junction left unmatched. The CDR3 contains 16 residues.

J is TRBJ1-1 and V is TRBV19; 7 nucleotides line up with TRBD1. Sequenced input: PBMCs. This TCR was recovered from a boy aged 2 to 10 in good health and CMV-seronegative. The CDR3 DNA reads TGTGCCAGTAGTATAGGACAGGGCGCATTGTACACTGAAGCTTTCTTT. Amino acid sequence: CASSIGQGALYTEAFF.